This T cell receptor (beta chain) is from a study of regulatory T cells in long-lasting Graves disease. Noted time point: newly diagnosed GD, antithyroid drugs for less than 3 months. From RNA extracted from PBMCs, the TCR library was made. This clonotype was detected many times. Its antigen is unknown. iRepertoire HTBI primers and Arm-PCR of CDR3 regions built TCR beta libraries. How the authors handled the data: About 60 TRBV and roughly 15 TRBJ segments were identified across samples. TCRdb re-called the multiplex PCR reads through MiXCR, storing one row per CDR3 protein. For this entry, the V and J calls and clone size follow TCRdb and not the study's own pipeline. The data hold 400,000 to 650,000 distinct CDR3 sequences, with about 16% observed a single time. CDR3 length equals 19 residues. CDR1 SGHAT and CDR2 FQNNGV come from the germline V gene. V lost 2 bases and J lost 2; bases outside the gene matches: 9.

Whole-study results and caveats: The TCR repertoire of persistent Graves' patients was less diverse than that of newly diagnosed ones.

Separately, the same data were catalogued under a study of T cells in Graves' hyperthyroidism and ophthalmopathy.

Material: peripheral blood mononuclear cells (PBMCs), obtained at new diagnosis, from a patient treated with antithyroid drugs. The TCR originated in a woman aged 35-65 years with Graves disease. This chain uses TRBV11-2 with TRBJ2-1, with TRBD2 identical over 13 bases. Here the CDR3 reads CASSLLPGLAGRTYNEQFF. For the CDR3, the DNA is TGTGCCAGCAGCTTATTACCGGGACTAGCGGGGAGAACCTACAATGAGCAGTTCTTC.